The clone carrying this T cell receptor (beta chain) has only one observation. Before surgery, patients took at least one anti-epileptic drug. The source of the sample is a study of brain T cells in children with intractable seizures. The CDR3 consists of 16 residues. Trimming removed 5 bases from V and 2 bases from J; junction bases left unmatched: 9. Germline V gene data show CDR1 as LNHDA and CDR2 as SQIVND (reference sequence). Measured with immunoSEQ multiplex PCR; TCRdb has only the in-frame clones, and not every one. This table holds some 64,000 clones, approximately 95% found once. This clonotype was obtained from a boy under three years old with focal cortical dysplasia and intractable seizures. The sample in question was peripheral blood, obtained at surgery. The rearrangement joins TRBV19 to TRBJ2-5, with 9 bases matching TRBD2. CDR3 protein: CASSSQASGDQETQYF. DNA for the CDR3: TGTGCCAGTAGTTCTCAGGCTAGCGGGGATCAAGAGACCCAGTACTTC. The whole variable domain, filled in from reference TRBV19 and TRBJ2-5, reads DGGITQSPKYLFRKEGQNVTLSCEQNLNHDAMYWYRQDPGQGLRLIYYSQIVNDFQKGDIAEGYSVSREKKESFPLTVTSAQKNPTAFYLCASSSQASGDQETQYFGPGTRLLVL.